One and the same sample provided the 21 T cell receptor beta chains below, sequenced in a study of T-cell memory formation after mild COVID-19. TCRdb analysed the 5' RACE reads with MiXCR anew, one entry per CDR3 protein. The profile covers 110,000 to 150,000 distinct CDR3 sequences, with approximately 25% appearing a single time and around a quarter taken by the ten largest. Sequenced input: PBMCs or a T cell subset sorted from them (not recorded which). The receptors stem from an adult woman who had mild COVID-19 (a few samples of this study predate the infection). Cell type and time point are not known.

V gene TRBV24-1 combines with J gene TRBJ1-3; unclear D gene. Trimming left V 9 bases short and J 0 bases short, with 5 bases between. This CDR3 contains 12 residues. CDR1 and CDR2 from the germline V gene are KGHDR and SFDVKD. The CDR3 is CATRDSGNTIYF. CDR3 in DNA: TGTGCCACCCGGGACTCTGGAAACACCATATATTTT.

V and J are TRBV25-1 and TRBJ1-1, with D maybe TRBD1 (6 bases). The CDR3 runs to 13 residues. CDR1 and CDR2 (germline): MGHDK, SYGVNS. V lost 4 bases, J lost 3 bases, and 9 bases lay in between. CDR3 amino acids: CASSGGHYTEAFF. CDR3 DNA sequence: TGTGCCAGCAGTGGGGGACATTACACTGAAGCTTTCTTT. The full variable domain, its missing parts supplied by reference TRBV25-1 and TRBJ1-1, is EADIYQTPRYLVIGTGKKITLECSQTMGHDKMYWYQQDPGMELHLIHYSYGVNSTEKGDLSSESTVSRIRTEHFPLTLESARPSHTSQYLCASSGGHYTEAFFGQGTRLTVV.

This chain uses TRBV6-5 with TRBJ2-1, with unresolved D. This CDR3 region has 16 residues. Germline CDR1 reads MNHEY; CDR2 reads SVGAGI. The V gene lost 0 bases and the J gene lost 7 bases, with 16 bases spanning the gap. In nucleotides, the CDR3 is TGTGCCAGCAGTTACTCGTTCGGGTTCCAGGAAAATGAGCAGTTCTTC. Its translation is CASSYSFGFQENEQFF.

The chain employs TRBV24-1 and TRBJ2-1; perhaps D is TRBD1 or TRBD2 (6 bases each). This CDR3 spans 16 amino acids. Trimming stripped 0 bases from V and 6 bases from J, with 14 bases between. The V gene's germline CDR1 is KGHDR and CDR2 SFDVKD. The CDR3 DNA is TGTGCCACCAGTGATTTGGGGCGGGACACAATCAATGAGCAGTTCTTC. Amino acids: CATSDLGRDTINEQFF.

This clonotype was counted a few times. V usage is TRBV7-2 and J usage is TRBJ2-1, with 9 nucleotides matching TRBD2. This CDR3 region has 19 residues. Germline V gene sequence: CDR1 SGHTA, CDR2 FQGNSA. The ends lost 4 bases at V and 4 bases at J; junction bases unmatched: 17. Here the CDR3 reads CASSSHGSLGGGAYNEQFF. As DNA, the CDR3 is TGTGCCAGCAGCTCCCACGGGTCGCTGGGCGGGGGGGCTTACAATGAGCAGTTCTTC.

The chain joins TRBV5-1 to TRBJ2-1, with 7 bases aligning to TRBD1. The V gene end was trimmed by 6 bases and the J gene end by 3 bases; junction bases not matched to a gene: 6. Germline V gives CDR1 SGHRS, CDR2 YFSETQ. CDR3 size: 14 residues. The CDR3 protein is CASTDRSGYNEQFF. The CDR3 DNA reads TGCGCCAGCACGGACAGGTCCGGCTACAATGAGCAGTTCTTC.

The genes are TRBV15 and TRBJ1-4, with D perhaps TRBD1 (5 bases). The CDR3 runs 16 residues. V was shortened by 4 bases and J by 4 bases, with 16 bases between the two germline ends. CDR1 is LNHNV, CDR2 YYDKDF, per germline (reference sequence). The CDR3 reads CATSMGELGFNEKLFF. As DNA, the CDR3 is TGTGCCACCAGCATGGGGGAGTTGGGATTTAATGAAAAACTGTTTTTT.

Only a few counts were recorded for this clonotype. V usage is TRBV5-1 and J usage is TRBJ2-7, with D perhaps TRBD1 or TRBD2 (5 bases each). CDR1 and CDR2 (germline): SGHRS, YFSETQ. Trimming removed 7 bases at V and 0 bases at J, with 20 bases between. CDR3 length: 16 amino acids. CDR3 bases: TGCGCCAGCTCGCCCCGAGGGGAAATTAGCTCCTACGAGCAGTACTTC. Translated, it gives CASSPRGEISSYEQYF.

This clonotype has more than one count but fewer than ten. The chain uses TRBV19 and TRBJ1-1; D remains ambiguous. CDR3 size: 13 residues. Germline values: CDR1 LNHDA, CDR2 SQIVND (reference sequence). Trimming shortened V by 5 bases and J by 0 bases, and 7 bases separated the two germline ends. The CDR3 nucleotides read TGTGCCAGTAGTTCCACAATGAACACTGAAGCTTTCTTT. It is translated as CASSSTMNTEAFF.

The rearrangement joins TRBV6-2 or TRBV6-3 to TRBJ2-2; a possible D gene is TRBD1 (6 bases). The V end was cut by 0 bases, the J end by 3 bases, with 11 bases between. This CDR3 is 16 amino acids long. Germline V CDR1 and CDR2: MNHEY, SVGEGT. CDR3 in DNA: TGTGCCAGCAGTTACTCCGGACAGCAATACACCGGGGAGCTGTTTTTT. It encodes CASSYSGQQYTGELFF.

The chain uses TRBV5-1 and TRBJ2-3, with TRBD2 matching 10 bases. This CDR3 is 15 amino acids long. V gave up 4 bases and J gave up 2 bases; unmatched junction bases: 4. CDR1 is SGHRS, CDR2 YFSETQ, per germline. In DNA form, the CDR3 reads TGCGCCAGCAGCCAGGGACTAGCGATCACAGATACGCAGTATTTT. The encoded protein is CASSQGLAITDTQYF.

This clonotype was seen a handful of times. The V call is TRBV20-1, the J call TRBJ2-7; D ambiguous. Trimming left V 2 bases short and J 3 bases short, with 5 bases between. The germline V gene has CDR1 DFQATT and CDR2 SNEGSKA (reference sequence). CDR3 length: 11 residues. CDR3 in DNA: TGCAGTGCTAGAACGGGCTACGAGCAGTACTTC. Amino acid sequence: CSARTGYEQYF.

The V call is TRBV29-1, the J call TRBJ1-1; D unclear. Trimming removed 6 bases from V and 3 bases from J, with 26 bases in between. The CDR3 is 17 residues long. Per the germline V gene, CDR1 is SQVTM and CDR2 is ANQGSEA. The CDR3: CSVEGGLSLHAYTEAFF. CDR3 DNA: TGCAGCGTCGAGGGAGGATTGTCCCTTCACGCCTACACTGAAGCTTTCTTT.

This clonotype was observed many times. The chain recombines TRBV11-2 with TRBJ2-5; D call uncertain. The CDR3 runs 14 residues. Trimming left V 2 bases short and J 2 bases short, with 9 bases between. Germline V CDR1 and CDR2: SGHAT, FQNNGV. The CDR3 protein is CASSLPSSQETQYF. Written as DNA, the CDR3 is TGTGCCAGCAGCTTACCGTCTTCTCAAGAGACCCAGTACTTC.

This clonotype was recorded at least ten times. The chain has TRBV6-6 and TRBJ2-5; D remains ambiguous. V dropped 7 bases and J dropped 0 bases, with 24 bases sitting between them. Germline CDR1 MNHNY, CDR2 SVGAGI (reference sequence). CDR3 length equals 18 residues. CDR3 DNA: TGTGCCAGCAAAGAGACCAACCCGGCCTCAACTTACCAAGAGACCCAGTACTTC. This translates into CASKETNPASTYQETQYF.

This clonotype occurred many times. The chain employs TRBV5-1 and TRBJ2-1; tentatively, D is TRBD2 (7 bases). Germline CDR1 is SGHRS and CDR2 is YFSETQ. The CDR3 has 14 residues. V gave up 4 bases and J gave up 9 bases, with 17 bases separating them. CDR3 sequence reads: CASSPGEGLAEQFF. CDR3 nucleotides: TGCGCCAGCAGCCCAGGGGAGGGGCTTGCTGAGCAGTTCTTC.

The gene calls are TRBV4-1 and TRBJ2-5; 7 bases agree with TRBD1. Germline values: CDR1 MGHRA, CDR2 YSYEKL. V dropped 1 base and J dropped 2; count of bases not matched to a gene: 4. The CDR3 consists of 15 residues. CDR3 in amino acids: CASSQGWGQQETQYF. The CDR3 bases are TGCGCCAGCAGCCAAGGATGGGGACAGCAAGAGACCCAGTACTTC.

This clonotype was seen only a few times. The rearrangement joins TRBV19 to TRBJ2-7, with 8 bases aligning to TRBD2. Germline CDR1 LNHDA, CDR2 SQIVND (reference sequence). Trimming took 5 bases from V and 2 from J; bases not matched to a gene: 8. The CDR3 has 15 amino acids. DNA of the CDR3: TGTGCCAGTAGTTTACTAGCGGAGGTACCCTACGAGCAGTACTTC. Translating gives CASSLLAEVPYEQYF.

The chain has TRBV19 and TRBJ2-3, with 15 positions matching TRBD2. CDR3 length: 19 amino acids. From germline, CDR1 is LNHDA and CDR2 SQIVND (reference sequence). Trimming removed 3 bases from V and 0 bases from J; junction bases left unmatched: 7. The CDR3 sequence is CASSITGLAGGGSTDTQYF. For the CDR3, the DNA is TGTGCCAGTAGTATCACGGGACTAGCGGGAGGAGGTAGCACAGATACGCAGTATTTT.

The J gene is TRBJ2-7, the V gene TRBV20-1; D is perhaps TRBD2 (5 bases). Trimming left V 6 bases short and J 6 bases short, with 12 bases between. The germline gives CDR1 DFQATT, CDR2 SNEGSKA (reference sequence). CDR3 length: 11 amino acids. The CDR3 DNA reads TGCAGTGCCGCCGGACTGGGCGAGCAGTACTTC. It codes for CSAAGLGEQYF.

To note about this clonotype: A junction end diverges from the germline sequence, so it may reflect a read error. The rearrangement links TRBV5-5 to TRBJ2-2; 8 nucleotides agree with TRBD1. Germline values: CDR1 SGHKS, CDR2 YYEKEE (reference sequence). CDR3 size: 15 residues. In DNA, the CDR3 is TGTGACAGCACTCTAGGACAGGGAGCCGCCGGGGAGCTGTTTTTT. Translation: CDSTLGQGAAGELFF. Full variable domain (missing parts from reference TRBV5-5 and TRBJ2-2): DAGVTQSPTHLIKTRGQQVTLRCSPISGHKSVSWYQQVLGQGPQFIFQYYEKEERGRGNFPDRFSARQFPNYSSELNVNALLLGDSALYLCDSTLGQGAAGELFFGEGSRLTVL.